The clone carrying this TCR beta chain was recorded only once. The antigen is not known. TCRdb itself ran the 5' RACE reads through MiXCR, one entry per CDR3 protein. The repertoire holds around 29,000 distinct CDR3 sequences, 15% to 20% seen once, with approximately 1.5% in the top ten. The CDR3 has 14 amino acids. V lost 1 base and J lost 6, with 12 bases in between. This sample was included in a study of T-cell memory formation after mild COVID-19. Notes on the study in general: Certain responding clones were present in pre-infection memory, suggesting participation of cross-reactive memory. Researchers report contracting CD4+ clones mostly in CM and EM, with CD8+ clones in EMRA.

Sequencing was performed on PBMCs or a T cell subset sorted from them (not recorded which). The receptor's source is an adult who had mild COVID-19 (a few samples of this study predate the infection). Cell type and time point are not known. The chain employs TRBV12-3 or TRBV12-4 and TRBJ1-1; tentatively, D is TRBD1 (5 bases). CDR3 protein: CASSLDKWGPEAFF. The CDR3 DNA follows: TGTGCCAGCAGTTTAGACAAATGGGGCCCTGAAGCTTTCTTT.